A single sample gave rise to the 12 T cell receptor beta chains below, sequenced in a study of blood T cell repertoires in COVID-19. Clones were read by immunoSEQ multiplex PCR, and TCRdb kept only the in-frame ones, dropping some. The sample records 200,000 to 250,000 clones, roughly 84% being singletons. Sample: PBMCs or T cells enriched from blood (not recorded which). The receptors were gathered from a woman between 40 and 55 years old who had recovered from COVID-19.

V gene TRBV5-5 combines with J gene TRBJ1-2; D remains ambiguous. In germline, CDR1 is SGHKS, CDR2 YYEKEE (reference sequence). V gave up 5 bases and J gave up 1 base, with 3 bases separating them. The CDR3 covers 11 residues. The CDR3 region is CASRSNYGYTF. The CDR3 nucleotides are TGTGCCAGCAGGAGTAACTATGGCTACACCTTC.

This clone has only one observation. This chain joins TRBV19 and TRBJ2-2, with D unresolved. V lost 7 bases and J lost 5, with 8 bases in between. Germline CDR1 reads LNHDA; CDR2 reads SQIVND (reference sequence). This CDR3 is built from 12 residues. CDR3 in DNA: TGTGCCAGTAACCCACGGACCGGGGAGCTGTTTTTT. Protein product: CASNPRTGELFF.

This clone was detected only a few times. The chain recombines TRBV7-9 with TRBJ1-3; D possibly corresponds to TRBD1 (6 bases). Looked up from germline, CDR1 is SEHNR and CDR2 is FQNEAQ (reference sequence). The CDR3 length is 14 residues. Deletions cut 5 bases from V and 2 bases from J, with 10 bases between. The CDR3 sequence is CASSVGAAGNTIYF. The DNA of the CDR3 is TGTGCCAGCAGCGTGGGGGCCGCTGGAAACACCATATATTTT.

This clone was observed a single time. The genes are TRBV10-3 and TRBJ1-2; TRBD1 might be the D (5 bases). The CDR3 runs 14 residues. Germline V CDR1 and CDR2: ENHRY, SYGVKD. Trimming pared 5 bases from V and 8 bases from J, leaving 18 bases between. CDR3 coding DNA: TGTGCCATCAGTAAAGTAGGGGAAATGGCGGGCTACACCTTC. Translation gives CAISKVGEMAGYTF.

The genes are TRBV5-4 and TRBJ2-3, with 11 bases that match TRBD2. CDR1 is SGHNT and CDR2 is YYREEE in the germline V gene (reference sequence). Losses at the gene ends were 4 bases for V and 5 bases for J; bases not matched to a gene: 9. This CDR3 has 16 residues. The CDR3 is CASSLGTSGFRDTQYF. CDR3 in DNA: TGTGCCAGCAGCCTGGGGACTAGCGGTTTCCGAGATACGCAGTATTTT.

The gene calls are TRBV19 and TRBJ2-2; 7 bases align to TRBD1. The CDR3 runs 13 residues. Looked up from germline, CDR1 is LNHDA and CDR2 is SQIVND (reference sequence). V was pared by 11 bases and J by 6 bases, with 9 bases of the junction left unmatched. The CDR3 region is CAARDRAAGELFF. The CDR3 nucleotides read TGTGCCGCCAGAGACAGGGCTGCCGGGGAGCTGTTTTTT.

This rearrangement joins TRBV5-4 to TRBJ2-7, with 7 bases matching TRBD1. The CDR3 is 13 residues long. Germline CDR1 reads SGHNT; CDR2 reads YYREEE (reference sequence). The V and J ends lost 9 bases and 2 bases, in that order; junction bases with no gene match: 8. The CDR3 coding sequence is TGTGCCATGGCGGACAGGCGGGCCTACGAGCAGTACTTC. The encoded protein is CAMADRRAYEQYF.

A single count supports this clone. V and J are TRBV30 and TRBJ1-6; 7 bases fit TRBD1. Germline V gene sequence: CDR1 GTSNPN, CDR2 SVGIG (reference sequence). The V and J ends lost 1 base and 10 bases, in that order; junction bases with no gene match: 10. The CDR3 length is 15 residues. The CDR3 DNA sequence: TGTGCCTGGAGTGAATTTCCGGGACAGAGATCACCCCTCCACTTT. It codes for CAWSEFPGQRSPLHF.

The CDR3 here is CASSLTGGGTEAFF. The CDR3 DNA is TGTGCCAGCAGCCTAACTGGGGGAGGGACTGAAGCTTTCTTT. V is TRBV5-6 and J is TRBJ1-1, with D perhaps TRBD1 (5 bases). The V and J ends lost 4 bases and 5 bases respectively, with 15 bases between them. Germline V gene lookup returns CDR1 SGHDT and CDR2 YYEEEE. This CDR3 is built from 14 residues.

The gene calls are TRBV28 and TRBJ1-5; 10 nucleotides align to TRBD1. This CDR3 has 13 residues. Per germline, CDR1 MDHEN and CDR2 SYDVKM. The V gene end was trimmed by 4 bases and the J gene end by 9 bases; junction bases not matched to a gene: 3. The CDR3 loop reads CASSSTGGSPQHF. CDR3 nucleotides: TGTGCCAGCAGTTCGACAGGGGGCTCGCCCCAGCATTTT.

This sequence joins TRBV4-1 and TRBJ1-2, with D possibly being TRBD1 (5 bases). Germline-derived CDR1 and CDR2 are MGHRA and YSYEKL. The CDR3 is 15 amino acids. V was shortened by 1 base and J by 2 bases, with 11 bases between the two germline ends. CDR3 DNA: TGCGCCAGCAGCCAAGTGGGTTCAGGGAACTATGGCTACACCTTC. Encoded protein: CASSQVGSGNYGYTF.

The V gene is TRBV3-1 (or the pseudogene TRBV3-2), the J gene TRBJ2-3, with 7 bases aligning to TRBD2. CDR3 length: 15 amino acids. V dropped 0 bases and J dropped 6; count of bases not matched to a gene: 6. Germline V lookup: CDR1 LGHDT, CDR2 YNNKEL (reference sequence). The chain's CDR3 is CASSQDRGSSDTQYF. DNA for the CDR3: TGTGCCAGCAGCCAAGATCGCGGGAGTTCGGATACGCAGTATTTT.